The entry below gives a single TCR beta chain sequence along with its context. As yet, its antigen is unknown. What was sequenced were expressed TCRB transcripts, since all of the isolated RNA had been reverse transcribed. Reads from naive, central memory and regulatory T cell samples averaged roughly 3.6 million. Method: immunoSEQ multiplex PCR; TCRdb's copy keeps in-frame clones and lacks some. Among 810,000 or so clones listed, roughly a sixth were seen once. The data are from a study of beta chain features in type 1 diabetes. Across the whole study: In age, gender and cell yields, patients were similar to healthy donors.

The V gene's germline CDR1 is SGHNT and CDR2 YYREEE (reference sequence). This CDR3 contains 14 residues. Trimming cost V 4 bases and J 2 bases, with 10 bases left between them. Study-wide findings and caveats: Patients' naive, central memory and regulatory TCRB repertoires appeared more alike than those of healthy donors. VDJ junctions sequenced from type 1 diabetes patients showed fewer insertions and more deletions.

This receptor was identified in a woman younger than 35 in good health. Sequencing input: naive CD4+ T cells from blood. The V call is TRBV5-4, the J call TRBJ2-4, with D possibly matching TRBD1 (6 bases). The CDR3 loop reads CASSVGATKNIQYF. CDR3 nucleotides: TGTGCCAGCAGCGTGGGGGCTACCAAAAACATTCAGTACTTC.